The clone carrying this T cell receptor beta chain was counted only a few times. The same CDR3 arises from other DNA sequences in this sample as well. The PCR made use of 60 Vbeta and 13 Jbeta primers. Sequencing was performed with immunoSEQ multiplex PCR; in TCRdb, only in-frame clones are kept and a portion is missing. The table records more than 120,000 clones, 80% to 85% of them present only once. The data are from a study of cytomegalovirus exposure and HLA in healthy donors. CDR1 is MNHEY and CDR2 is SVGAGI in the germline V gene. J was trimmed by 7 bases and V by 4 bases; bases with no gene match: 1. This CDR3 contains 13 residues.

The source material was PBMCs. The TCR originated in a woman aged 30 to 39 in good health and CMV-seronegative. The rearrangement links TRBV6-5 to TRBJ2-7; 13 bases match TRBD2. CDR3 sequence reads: CASSSGLAGEQYF. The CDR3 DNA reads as TGTGCCAGCAGTTCGGGACTAGCGGGGGAGCAGTACTTC.